The subject of this entry is one TCR beta chain. Random hexamers were used to reverse transcribe an amount of about 0.45 to 1 ug RNA. TCRdb used MiXCR to reprocess the immunoSEQ multiplex PCR reads, holding one entry per CDR3 protein. Of approximately 200,000 distinct CDR3 sequences listed, more than 85% are singletons. Germline values: CDR1 MNHNY, CDR2 SVGAGI (reference sequence). V dropped 8 bases and J dropped 9 bases, with 19 bases sitting between them. The CDR3 consists of 13 residues. This entry belongs to a study of CD8 T cells in Susac syndrome. The chain couples TRBV6-6 to TRBJ2-5, with D possibly matching TRBD1 (6 bases). The TCR sequence derives from a human donor with multiple sclerosis. Input material: CD4+ T cells from PBMCs. CDR3 sequence (DNA): TGTGCCAGCGGCGGGTCGACAGGCCCGCCCCAGTACTTC. Amino acids: CASGGSTGPPQYF.